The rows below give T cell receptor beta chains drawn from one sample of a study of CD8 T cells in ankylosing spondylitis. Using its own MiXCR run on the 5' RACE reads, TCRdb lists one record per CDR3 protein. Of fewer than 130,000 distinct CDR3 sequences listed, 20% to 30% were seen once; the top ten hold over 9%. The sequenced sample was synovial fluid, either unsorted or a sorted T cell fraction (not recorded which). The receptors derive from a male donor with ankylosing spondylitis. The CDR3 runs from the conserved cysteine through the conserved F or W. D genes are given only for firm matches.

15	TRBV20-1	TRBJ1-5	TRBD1	CSARPPGDRHQPQHF
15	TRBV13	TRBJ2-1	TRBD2	CASSLELAGGDEQFF
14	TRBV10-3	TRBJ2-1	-	CAISESNSNNEQFF
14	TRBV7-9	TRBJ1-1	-	CASSPRNAGDEAFF
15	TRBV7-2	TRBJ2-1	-	CASSLEFRDTRGGFF
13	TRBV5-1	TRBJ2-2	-	CASSLATGGELFF
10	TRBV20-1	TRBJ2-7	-	CSAMDYEQYF
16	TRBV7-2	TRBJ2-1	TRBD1	CASRLNTGVEYNEQFF
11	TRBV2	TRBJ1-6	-	CASSRDSPLHF
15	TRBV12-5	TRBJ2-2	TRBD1	CASGPGQGATGELFF
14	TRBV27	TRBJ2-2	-	CASSLNRAAGELFF
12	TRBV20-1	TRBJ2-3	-	CSAFGLGDTQYF
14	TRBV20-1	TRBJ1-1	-	CSARGGAGVNAAFF
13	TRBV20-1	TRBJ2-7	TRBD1	CSAGGQNTYEQYF
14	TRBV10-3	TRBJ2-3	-	CAISEYVKGITQYF
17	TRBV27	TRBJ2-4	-	CASSPIVGDSAKNIQYF